These 5 T cell receptor beta chains were sequenced from one sample in a study of beta chain features in type 1 diabetes. The isolated RNA, all of it, was reverse transcribed, so expressed TCRB transcripts were what got sequenced. The repertoire was sequenced with immunoSEQ multiplex PCR; TCRdb's copy has only in-frame clones and lacks some. This sample yields 300,000 to 350,000 clones, of which 15% to 20% are seen a single time; approximately 0.043% belongs to the top ten. Sequences were obtained from naive CD4+ T cells from blood. The receptors were sampled from a woman under 30 in good health.

The chain links TRBV6-6 to TRBJ2-5, with TRBD2 as a possible D gene (5 bases). V dropped 7 bases and J dropped 2 bases, with 11 bases sitting between them. Per the germline V gene, CDR1 is MNHNY and CDR2 is SVGAGI (reference sequence). The CDR3 runs to 13 residues. CDR3 amino acids: CASNPRGQETQYF. The CDR3, as DNA: TGTGCCAGCAACCCCCGCGGGCAAGAGACCCAGTACTTC.

This clone was observed a handful of times. The chain links TRBV19 to TRBJ1-1; D ambiguous. The CDR3 is 16 amino acids. Looked up from germline, CDR1 is LNHDA and CDR2 is SQIVND (reference sequence). V dropped 9 bases and J dropped 4 bases, with 24 bases sitting between them. The CDR3, as DNA: TGTGCCAGCTCCACTGGAGGGTATCGGGTGAGCACTGAAGCTTTCTTT. Amino acid sequence: CASSTGGYRVSTEAFF.

The CDR3 sequence: CSVRTGRTNEKLFF. CDR3 bases: TGCAGCGTTCGAACAGGGCGGACTAATGAAAAACTGTTTTTT. V usage is TRBV29-1 and J usage is TRBJ1-4; the D gene is possibly TRBD1 (6 bases). The CDR3 sequence is 14 residues long. V lost 5 bases to trimming and J lost 2 bases, with 12 bases between them. The V gene's germline CDR1 is SQVTM and CDR2 ANQGSEA.

A few counts support this clone. The rearrangement joins TRBV5-6 to TRBJ2-1; maybe TRBD2 (6 bases). The CDR3 extends over 14 amino acids. Trimming took off 5 bases at V and 0 bases at J, with 9 bases between the two ends. The germline CDR1 and CDR2 sequences are SGHDT and YYEEEE. CDR3 protein: CASSPSVSYNEQFF. The CDR3 DNA reads TGTGCCAGCAGTCCTAGCGTCTCCTACAATGAGCAGTTCTTC. Supplemented by reference TRBV5-6 and TRBJ2-1, the full variable domain reads DAGVTQSPTHLIKTRGQQVTLRCSPKSGHDTVSWYQQALGQGPQFIFQYYEEEERQRGNFPDRFSGHQFPNYSSELNVNALLLGDSALYLCASSPSVSYNEQFFGPGTRLTVL.

This clone was detected only a few times. The chain joins TRBV7-2 to TRBJ1-5; D may be TRBD1 (6 bases). This CDR3 spans 15 amino acids. CDR1 is SGHTA and CDR2 is FQGNSA in the germline V gene. V was trimmed by 4 bases and J by 4 bases, leaving 14 bases between them. The CDR3 here is CASSSWTEPNQPQHF. CDR3 nucleotide sequence: TGTGCCAGCAGCTCCTGGACAGAGCCGAATCAGCCCCAGCATTTT.